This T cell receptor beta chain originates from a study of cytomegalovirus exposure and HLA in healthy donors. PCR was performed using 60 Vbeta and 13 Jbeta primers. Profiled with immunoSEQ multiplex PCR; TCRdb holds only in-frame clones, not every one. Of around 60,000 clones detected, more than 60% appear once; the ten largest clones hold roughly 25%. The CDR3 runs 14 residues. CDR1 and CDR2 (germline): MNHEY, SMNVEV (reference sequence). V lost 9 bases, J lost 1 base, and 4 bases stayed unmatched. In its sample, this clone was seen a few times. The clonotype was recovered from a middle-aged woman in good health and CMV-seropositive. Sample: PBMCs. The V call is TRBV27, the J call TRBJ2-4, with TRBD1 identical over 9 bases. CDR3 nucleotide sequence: TGTGCCAGTAAACAGGGGGCGGCCAAAAACATTCAGTACTTC. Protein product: CASKQGAAKNIQYF.